The 26 T cell receptor beta chains reported below all come from one sample, sequenced in a study of T cell responses to AZD1222 COVID-19 vaccine. Using immunoSEQ multiplex PCR, the repertoire was profiled, and TCRdb retains in-frame clones only, with some absent. This table holds about 120,000 clones, about 92% found once. Sequenced here: peripheral blood, sampled 28 days after the second AZD1222 dose. These receptors originate from an adult who received the AZD1222 COVID-19 vaccine.

The chain uses TRBV15 and TRBJ2-1; TRBD2 agrees at 9 bases. CDR3 length: 18 residues. Germline CDR1 is LNHNV and CDR2 is YYDKDF (reference sequence). The V and J ends lost 8 bases and 3 bases, in that order; junction bases with no gene match: 17. The CDR3 DNA reads as TGTGCCACCGCACAGCCCTCTGGACTAGCGAACAGCTACAATGAGCAGTTCTTC. It codes for CATAQPSGLANSYNEQFF.

The rearrangement links TRBV5-6 to TRBJ2-7; 8 nucleotides match TRBD1. Trimming took 4 bases from V and 2 from J; bases not matched to a gene: 8. CDR1 and CDR2 (germline): SGHDT, YYEEEE. The CDR3 totals 15 residues. The CDR3 protein is CASSPRTGLAYEQYF. DNA for the CDR3: TGTGCCAGCAGCCCACGGACAGGGCTGGCCTACGAGCAGTACTTC.

This clone has only one observation. J is TRBJ1-2 and V is TRBV18; D gene ambiguous. The CDR3 covers 15 residues. V was shortened by 3 bases and J by 3 bases, with 14 bases between the two germline ends. Looked up from germline, CDR1 is KGHSH and CDR2 is LQKENI. The CDR3 sequence: CASSPGQGRYYGYTF. The CDR3 coding sequence is TGTGCCAGCTCACCCGGCCAAGGGCGCTACTATGGCTACACCTTC.

The gene calls are TRBV4-1 and TRBJ1-6, with a weak D call TRBD1 (5 bases). The V end was cut by 0 bases, the J end by 7 bases, with 19 bases between. The germline V gene encodes CDR1 MGHRA and CDR2 YSYEKL. The CDR3 sequence is 18 residues long. CDR3 protein: CASSQEMQGFSENSPLHF. The CDR3 DNA follows: TGCGCCAGCAGCCAAGAGATGCAGGGCTTCTCGGAAAATTCACCCCTCCACTTT.

This chain joins TRBV27 and TRBJ1-5; 7 bases map to TRBD1. The CDR3 consists of 20 residues. Germline V gene lookup returns CDR1 MNHEY and CDR2 SMNVEV (reference sequence). Unmatched junction bases numbered 19, after V lost 5 bases and J lost 0 bases. The CDR3 DNA sequence: TGTGCCAGCAGTCCCTTGCATGGGTACAGGGGATCCTATAGCAATCAGCCCCAGCATTTT. Its translation: CASSPLHGYRGSYSNQPQHF.

This rearrangement joins TRBV7-6 to TRBJ1-2, with a tentative D call TRBD1 (5 bases). The CDR3 contains 14 residues. V was trimmed by 1 base and J by 10 bases, leaving 16 bases between them. Germline V gene lookup returns CDR1 SGHVS and CDR2 FNYEAQ. CDR3 amino acids: CASSLVSGGIPYTF. CDR3 bases: TGTGCCAGCAGCTTAGTTTCGGGGGGAATTCCCTACACCTTC.

The gene calls are TRBV19 and TRBJ1-5; no definite D call. Trimming stripped 8 bases from V and 1 base from J, with 12 bases between. The CDR3 contains 14 residues. Germline-derived CDR1 and CDR2 are LNHDA and SQIVND (reference sequence). The CDR3 sequence: CASRRRPSNQPQHF. In nucleotides, the CDR3 is TGTGCCAGTCGTCGACGGCCGAGCAATCAGCCCCAGCATTTT.

The chain carries TRBV5-5 and TRBJ1-2, with 9 nucleotides matching TRBD1. The CDR3 extends over 14 amino acids. V shed 3 bases and J 2 bases; nucleotides not matched to a gene: 2. Germline CDR1 and CDR2: SGHKS and YYEKEE (reference sequence). DNA of the CDR3: TGTGCCAGCAGCTCCGGGACAGGGAACTATGGCTACACCTTC. Protein product: CASSSGTGNYGYTF.

This chain links TRBV12-3 or TRBV12-4 with TRBJ1-2; D ambiguous. V was clipped by 3 bases and J by 8 bases, with 10 bases between them. The length of the CDR3 is 12 residues. CDR3 in amino acids: CASSFAEGGYTF. CDR3 coding DNA: TGTGCCAGCAGTTTCGCGGAGGGCGGCTACACCTTC.

This clone came up once. The gene calls are TRBV13 and TRBJ1-2, with D unresolved. CDR1 and CDR2 from the germline V gene are PRHDT and FYEKMQ (reference sequence). The germline V and J ends were trimmed by 3 bases and 0 bases, with 2 bases remaining between them. The CDR3 has 12 amino acids. For the CDR3, the DNA is TGTGCCAGCAGCTTCACTAACTATGGCTACACCTTC. Amino acid sequence: CASSFTNYGYTF. Looking up the rest from reference TRBV13 and TRBJ1-2 gives the full variable domain: AAGVIQSPRHLIKEKRETATLKCYPIPRHDTVYWYQQGPGQDPQFLISFYEKMQSDKGSIPDRFSAQQFSDYHSELNMSSLELGDSALYFCASSFTNYGYTFGSGTRLTVV.

The rearrangement joins TRBV3-1 (or the pseudogene TRBV3-2) to TRBJ2-2; 8 positions match TRBD2. The CDR3 loop spans 12 amino acids. Germline trimming cut 10 bases from V and 4 bases from J; bases unmatched to any gene: 2. Germline loops: CDR1 LGHDT, CDR2 YNNKEL (reference sequence). For the CDR3, the DNA is TGTGCCACAGCGGGAGTCACCGGGGAGCTGTTTTTT. Protein product: CATAGVTGELFF.

The gene calls are TRBV2 and TRBJ1-5; D call uncertain. The V gene's germline CDR1 is SNHLY and CDR2 FYNNEI. V was pared by 8 bases and J by 0 bases, with 11 bases between. The CDR3 spans 14 residues. CDR3 protein: CASHREYSNQPQHF. The CDR3 region has the DNA TGTGCCAGCCACAGAGAGTATAGCAATCAGCCCCAGCATTTT.

The chain is built from TRBV19 and TRBJ1-3; no clear D. V shed 8 bases and J shed 0 bases, with 14 bases lying between them. The length of the CDR3 is 15 residues. Germline V gives CDR1 LNHDA, CDR2 SQIVND (reference sequence). CDR3 residues: CASLSHGSSGNTIYF. The CDR3 nucleotides are TGTGCCAGTCTGTCTCACGGCTCCTCTGGAAACACCATATATTTT.

The chain carries TRBV2 and TRBJ2-3; 8 nucleotides align to TRBD2. CDR3 length equals 16 residues. CDR1 SNHLY and CDR2 FYNNEI come from the germline V gene. Trimming removed 6 bases from V and 3 bases from J; junction bases left unmatched: 11. This CDR3 reads CASSQPRGLGTDTQYF. The CDR3, as DNA: TGTGCCAGCAGCCAACCCCGGGGACTAGGAACAGATACGCAGTATTTT.

This chain uses TRBV12-3 or TRBV12-4 with TRBJ2-5, with TRBD2 as a possible D gene (6 bases). Trimming stripped 0 bases from V and 5 bases from J, with 7 bases between. The length of the CDR3 is 13 residues. Here the CDR3 DNA reads TGTGCCAGCAGTTTAGCGGGGGGTGAGACCCAGTACTTC. This codes for CASSLAGGETQYF.

This clone was recorded a few times. The chain uses TRBV5-1 and TRBJ2-3, with TRBD1 matching over 9 bases. V shed 0 bases and J 2 bases; nucleotides not matched to a gene: 1. The CDR3 has 15 residues. Germline values: CDR1 SGHRS, CDR2 YFSETQ. CDR3 residues: CASSLGDRVTDTQYF. The CDR3 DNA sequence: TGCGCCAGCAGCTTGGGGGACAGGGTCACAGATACGCAGTATTTT.

The V call is TRBV18, the J call TRBJ2-1; no clear D gene. Trimming removed 2 bases at V and 7 bases at J, with 12 bases between. CDR3 length: 14 amino acids. Germline V CDR1 and CDR2: KGHSH, LQKENI. The CDR3 protein is CASSPFRVGNEQFF. In DNA, the CDR3 is TGTGCCAGCTCACCATTCCGGGTTGGGAATGAGCAGTTCTTC.

The chain is built from TRBV6-2 or TRBV6-3 and TRBJ2-1; no clear D. The CDR3 contains 12 residues. Trimming removed 4 bases at V and 8 bases at J, with 9 bases between. CDR1 MNHEY and CDR2 SVGEGT come from the germline V gene. The CDR3 DNA sequence: TGTGCCAGCAGTTCCCCTAGTTATGAGCAGTTCTTC. This sequence encodes CASSSPSYEQFF.

This clone was seen once. The V call is TRBV13, the J call TRBJ2-7; D not resolved. Germline CDR1 reads PRHDT; CDR2 reads FYEKMQ (reference sequence). CDR3 length: 15 amino acids. V dropped 0 bases and J dropped 6 bases, with 15 bases sitting between them. The CDR3 DNA reads TGTGCCAGCAGCTTAGGCCGTGGGCAGCTGCGCGAGCAGTACTTC. This translates into CASSLGRGQLREQYF.

The V and J genes are TRBV6-5 and TRBJ2-2; D unresolved. Germline-derived CDR1 and CDR2 are MNHEY and SVGAGI. Trimming pared 5 bases from V and 7 bases from J, leaving 8 bases between. This CDR3 has 12 residues. The CDR3 DNA sequence: TGTGCCAGCAGTCCCGTGGGCGGGGAGCTGTTTTTT. It yields the protein CASSPVGGELFF.

The rearrangement joins TRBV7-9 to TRBJ1-6, with D uncertain. CDR3 size: 14 residues. With 5 bases removed from V and 5 bases from J, the gap between germline ends came to 10 bases. CDR1 SEHNR and CDR2 FQNEAQ come from the germline V gene (reference sequence). The CDR3 nucleotides read TGTGCCAGCAGCCCCGTCCAGGATAATTCACCCCTCCACTTT. Protein: CASSPVQDNSPLHF.

The V call is TRBV7-2, the J call TRBJ1-1; a weak D match, TRBD1 (6 bases). V shed 5 bases and J shed 1 base, with 8 bases lying between them. The CDR3 has 13 amino acids. CDR1 SGHTA and CDR2 FQGNSA come from the germline V gene. CDR3 nucleotide sequence: TGTGCCAGCAGCACACAGGGGAACACTGAAGCTTTCTTT. It is translated as CASSTQGNTEAFF.

In its sample, this clone was seen once. The genes are TRBV28 and TRBJ1-4, with 7 bases identical to TRBD1. The CDR3 spans 16 residues. Per the germline V gene, CDR1 is MDHEN and CDR2 is SYDVKM. Trimming cost V 4 bases and J 2 bases; bases outside gene matches: 7. CDR3 DNA: TGTGCCAGCAGTTCGCCCAGGGGACAGACTAATGAAAAACTGTTTTTT. It specifies CASSSPRGQTNEKLFF.

This clone occurred a few times. The chain combines TRBV7-8 with TRBJ1-2, with 7 positions matching TRBD1. The CDR3 spans 15 residues. The germline V gene encodes CDR1 SGHVS and CDR2 FQNEAQ. J gave up 0 bases and V 5 bases, and 6 bases lay outside the gene matches. Written as DNA, the CDR3 is TGTGCCAGCAGCCTTAACCAGGGGGCTAACTATGGCTACACCTTC. This sequence encodes CASSLNQGANYGYTF.

The chain uses TRBV5-4 and TRBJ2-3; TRBD2 matches 12 bases. The V gene end was trimmed by 0 bases and the J gene end by 2 bases; junction bases not matched to a gene: 10. In germline, CDR1 is SGHNT, CDR2 YYREEE (reference sequence). This CDR3 has 19 residues. The CDR3 region is CASSLVGSASGGATDTQYF. As DNA, the CDR3 is TGTGCCAGCAGCTTGGTGGGATCGGCTAGCGGGGGGGCCACAGATACGCAGTATTTT.

The chain uses TRBV14 and TRBJ1-2, with 7 nucleotides matching TRBD1. V gave up 2 bases and J gave up 3 bases; unmatched junction bases: 3. Per the germline V gene, CDR1 is SGHDN and CDR2 is FVKESK. The CDR3 has 14 amino acids. CDR3 amino acids: CASSQWTGDYGYTF. The CDR3 DNA reads TGTGCCAGCAGCCAATGGACAGGAGACTATGGCTACACCTTC.